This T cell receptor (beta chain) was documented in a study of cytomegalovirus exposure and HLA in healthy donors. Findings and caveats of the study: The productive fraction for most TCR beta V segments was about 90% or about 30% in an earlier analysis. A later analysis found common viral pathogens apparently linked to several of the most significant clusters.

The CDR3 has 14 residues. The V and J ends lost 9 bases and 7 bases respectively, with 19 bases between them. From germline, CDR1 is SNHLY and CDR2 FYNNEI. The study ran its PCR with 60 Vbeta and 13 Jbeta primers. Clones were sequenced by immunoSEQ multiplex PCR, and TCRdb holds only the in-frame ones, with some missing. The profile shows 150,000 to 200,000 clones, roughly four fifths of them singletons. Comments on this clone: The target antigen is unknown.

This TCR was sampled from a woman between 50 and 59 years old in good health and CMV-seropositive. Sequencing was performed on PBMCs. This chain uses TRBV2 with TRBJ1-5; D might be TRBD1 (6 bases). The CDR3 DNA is TGTGCCAGTTGTCGGACAGTTAAGACGCAGCCCCAGCATTTT. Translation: CASCRTVKTQPQHF. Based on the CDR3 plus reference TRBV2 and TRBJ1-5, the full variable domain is EPEVTQTPSHQVTQMGQEVILRCVPISNHLYFYWYRQILGQKVEFLVSFYNNEISEKSEIFDDQFSVERPDGSNFTLKIRSTKLEDSAMYFCASCRTVKTQPQHFGDGTRLSIL.